Listed below are T cell receptor beta chains from one sample, sequenced in a study of metastatic and nonmetastatic thyroid tumors. MiXCR re-clonotyped the PCR reads for TCRdb. The data contain some 35,000 clones, around 28% of them singletons. Sequencing input: blood. The receptors shown here come from a female donor with papillary thyroid cancer or a benign thyroid nodule (not recorded which). Some clones in this sample may be carry-over from other donors' samples. CDR3s leave out the opening cysteine and the closing phenylalanine or tryptophan. Each record gives: V gene, clone size, J gene, CDR3 protein. Size values are once, few and many counts, or a class for expanded clones, and some rows have none.

V: TRBV6-1
size: NA
J: TRBJ1-5
CDR3: ASSEVAGVGNQPQH

V: TRBV10-3
size: many
J: TRBJ2-5
CDR3: AISEAQTGETQY

V: TRBV5-1
size: NA
J: TRBJ2-7
CDR3: ASSLGTYEIYEQY

V: TRBV6-1
size: NA
J: TRBJ2-1
CDR3: ASSEAVGAGDQF

V: TRBV6-1
size: NA
J: TRBJ2-5
CDR3: ASIASGSLGETQY

V: TRBV19
size: NA
J: TRBJ2-2
CDR3: ASSIVGYLSSGELF

V: TRBV27
size: few
J: TRBJ2-1
CDR3: ASSLYCSLYNQQF

V: TRBV2
size: few
J: TRBJ2-2
CDR3: ASRGLLDGELF

V: TRBV30
size: medium-sized
J: TRBJ1-2
CDR3: AWSRHNYGYT

V: TRBV6-1
size: few
J: TRBJ1-2
CDR3: ASSETGTLYGYT

V: TRBV6-5
size: medium-sized
J: TRBJ2-5
CDR3: ASSYAPGQETQY

V: TRBV24-1
size: once
J: TRBJ2-5
CDR3: ATSDPSLAVGPNNEQS

V: TRBV19
size: large
J: TRBJ1-1
CDR3: ASNTGYTEAF

V: TRBV5-1
size: few
J: TRBJ2-1
CDR3: ASSQNPPDTDHNEQF

V: TRBV20-1
size: few
J: TRBJ2-1
CDR3: SARGGLAGEGEQF

V: TRBV5-1
size: few
J: TRBJ2-2
CDR3: ASSRTQLTGGELF

V: TRBV4-2
size: NA
J: TRBJ1-4
CDR3: ASSQDNRGLGKLF

V: TRBV30
size: few
J: TRBJ2-7
CDR3: AWSPWGCSYEQY

V: TRBV27
size: NA
J: TRBJ2-7
CDR3: ASSSGQGRGSLFSYEQY

V: TRBV6-1
size: few
J: TRBJ2-4
CDR3: ASSEDRAKNIQY

V: TRBV5-1
size: many
J: TRBJ2-1
CDR3: ASSWTSSTMKF

V: TRBV12-3/TRBV12-4
size: many
J: TRBJ1-1
CDR3: ASSLDLGDGRRPEAF

V: TRBV5-5
size: NA
J: TRBJ1-2
CDR3: ASSRGGVRNGYT

V: TRBV18
size: NA
J: TRBJ1-1
CDR3: ASSRTFRGSDTEAF

V: TRBV20-1
size: NA
J: TRBJ2-7
CDR3: SARDRGLVRSYEQY

V: TRBV25-1
size: NA
J: TRBJ2-7
CDR3: ASSEGGYEQY

V: TRBV28
size: NA
J: TRBJ1-2
CDR3: ASSSRTGTGSRYCYT

V: TRBV19
size: many
J: TRBJ2-4
CDR3: ASGGELAKNIQY

V: TRBV7-2
size: NA
J: TRBJ2-4
CDR3: ASSLGPPSIQY

V: TRBV27
size: few
J: TRBJ2-5
CDR3: ASSTLAGVFQETQY

V: TRBV2
size: NA
J: TRBJ1-6
CDR3: ASSPSDSYNSPLH

V: TRBV24-1
size: many
J: TRBJ1-1
CDR3: ATSDSPNTEAF

V: TRBV5-5
size: many
J: TRBJ2-1
CDR3: ASSSGSHNEQF

V: TRBV19
size: medium-sized
J: TRBJ2-7
CDR3: ASSIRGDAYEQY